The 32 T cell receptor beta chains listed next were all sequenced from one sample in a study of blood T cells in healthy people across ages. Then a second PCR, running about 6 to 11 cycles, was carried out with a sample-barcoded 5' primer and a J-beta primer mix. TCRdb recomputed calls from the 5' RACE reads with MiXCR, one row per CDR3 protein. The table includes about 1.5 million distinct CDR3 sequences, roughly two fifths detected once. Sequenced input: blood. These receptors all stem from a woman aged 18-30 years in good health.

The CDR3 bases are TGCAGCGTCGGGGGGCAGGGAATAGCCAAAAACATTCAGTACTTC. Its protein is CSVGGQGIAKNIQYF. The gene calls are TRBV29-1 and TRBJ2-4; D possibly corresponds to TRBD2 (7 bases). Per germline, CDR1 SQVTM and CDR2 ANQGSEA. This CDR3 is 15 amino acids long. The V gene lost 6 bases and the J gene lost 0 bases, with 15 bases spanning the gap. Complete variable domain (other parts from reference TRBV29-1 and TRBJ2-4): SAVISQKPSRDICQRGTSLTIQCQVDSQVTMMFWYRQQPGQSLTLIATANQGSEATYESGFVIDKFPISRPNLTFSTLTVSNMSPEDSSIYLCSVGGQGIAKNIQYFGAGTRLSVL.

V is TRBV7-9 and J is TRBJ1-2, with TRBD1 matching over 7 bases. Looked up from germline, CDR1 is SEHNR and CDR2 is FQNEAQ (reference sequence). The V and J ends lost 0 bases and 7 bases, in that order; junction bases with no gene match: 11. The CDR3 is made up of 16 amino acids. The CDR3 is CASSLASDRVLTGYTF. The CDR3 DNA follows: TGTGCCAGCAGCTTAGCATCCGACAGGGTTTTAACTGGCTACACCTTC.

V gene TRBV6-6 combines with J gene TRBJ1-2, with D perhaps matching TRBD1 (6 bases). Germline V gene lookup returns CDR1 MNHNY and CDR2 SVGAGI (reference sequence). CDR3 length equals 14 residues. Trimming stripped 4 bases from V and 4 bases from J, with 13 bases between. CDR3: CASSSRDTGYGYTF. CDR3 bases: TGTGCCAGCAGTTCCCGGGACACAGGCTATGGCTACACCTTC.

This clonotype came up many times. The rearrangement links TRBV29-1 to TRBJ2-7; 8 nucleotides agree with TRBD2. CDR1 and CDR2 from the germline V gene are SQVTM and ANQGSEA. The V gene end was trimmed by 2 bases and the J gene end by 2 bases; junction bases not matched to a gene: 2. CDR3 size: 13 residues. This CDR3 reads CSVETSGAYEQYF. The CDR3 nucleotides read TGCAGCGTTGAAACTAGCGGAGCCTACGAGCAGTACTTC.

This chain joins TRBV2 and TRBJ2-1; TRBD1 is a possible D gene (5 bases). Germline CDR1 SNHLY, CDR2 FYNNEI. This CDR3 spans 13 amino acids. Trimming cost V 8 bases and J 7 bases, with 15 bases left between them. This CDR3 reads CASCYSGRNEQFF. DNA for the CDR3: TGTGCCAGCTGCTACTCAGGGCGGAATGAGCAGTTCTTC.

The gene calls are TRBV20-1 and TRBJ2-1; D not certain. The germline CDR1 and CDR2 sequences are DFQATT and SNEGSKA (reference sequence). With 4 bases removed from V and 9 bases from J, the gap between germline ends came to 10 bases. CDR3 length: 11 residues. As DNA, the CDR3 is TGCAGTGCTACTAGTCGTTGTGAGCAGTTCTTC. Translation gives CSATSRCEQFF.

This clonotype has ten or more counts. CDR3 amino acids: CSAPAAGEGTDTQYF. In DNA form, the CDR3 reads TGCAGTGCCCCAGCGGCGGGAGAAGGCACAGATACGCAGTATTTT. The rearrangement links TRBV20-1 to TRBJ2-3; 7 bases match TRBD2. With 6 bases clipped from V and 1 base from J, the junction kept 10 bases outside the gene matches. The CDR3 consists of 15 residues. Germline-derived CDR1 and CDR2 are DFQATT and SNEGSKA (reference sequence).

This chain uses TRBV9 with TRBJ2-7; D is perhaps TRBD1 (6 bases). Near its end, the DNA agrees better with TRBJ2-5, so the J call may be wrong. This CDR3 has 16 residues. In germline, CDR1 is SGDLS, CDR2 YYNGEE. Here the CDR3 DNA reads TGTGCCAGCAGCGGGTCAGGGGCTGCCAATACCGAGACCCAGTACTTC. It codes for CASSGSGAANTETQYF.

The chain carries TRBV11-2 and TRBJ2-5, with TRBD2 as a possible D gene (6 bases). Germline V gene sequence: CDR1 SGHAT, CDR2 FQNNGV. The CDR3 length is 13 residues. Trimming pared 5 bases from V and 4 bases from J, leaving 11 bases between. This chain's CDR3 is CASSGGFSETQYF. For the CDR3, the DNA is TGTGCCAGCAGCGGGGGGTTTTCAGAGACCCAGTACTTC.

This chain connects TRBV28 to TRBJ1-4; D gene uncertain. CDR1 MDHEN and CDR2 SYDVKM come from the germline V gene. V was pared by 4 bases and J by 7 bases, with 19 bases between. This CDR3 region has 16 residues. CDR3: CASSYIRITEGEKLFF. CDR3 sequence (DNA): TGTGCCAGCAGTTATATCCGAATCACAGAGGGTGAAAAACTGTTTTTT.

This clonotype showed up just a few times. The CDR3 protein is CSAREWAGGNQPQHF. The CDR3 nucleotides are TGCAGTGCTAGGGAATGGGCAGGGGGAAATCAGCCCCAGCATTTT. The genes are TRBV20-1 and TRBJ1-5, with 7 bases lining up with TRBD1. The germline V gene encodes CDR1 DFQATT and CDR2 SNEGSKA (reference sequence). V lost 3 bases to trimming and J lost 4 bases; unmatched junction nucleotides: 9. The CDR3 is made up of 15 amino acids.

The V and J genes are TRBV7-2 and TRBJ2-3, with TRBD2 matching 7 bases. The CDR3 has 15 residues. Germline V gives CDR1 SGHTA, CDR2 FQGNSA. The V gene end was trimmed by 3 bases and the J gene end by 2 bases; junction bases not matched to a gene: 5. DNA for the CDR3: TGTGCCAGCAGCTTTGTGGGACTAAACACAGATACGCAGTATTTT. This translates into CASSFVGLNTDTQYF.

The rearrangement joins TRBV28 to TRBJ2-7; D might be TRBD1 (6 bases). V was clipped by 5 bases and J by 0 bases, with 11 bases between them. The V gene's germline CDR1 is MDHEN and CDR2 SYDVKM. The CDR3 is 14 amino acids. The CDR3 here is CASSPRQVSYEQYF. For the CDR3, the DNA is TGTGCCAGCAGTCCCCGACAGGTCTCCTACGAGCAGTACTTC.

In its sample, this clonotype was seen a few times. The CDR3 DNA reads as TGCGCCAGCAGCTTCTTGGGTGGAGATACGCAGTATTTT. Its protein product is CASSFLGGDTQYF. The V and J genes are TRBV5-1 and TRBJ2-3, with D unresolved. This CDR3 has 13 residues. Trimming left V 2 bases short and J 5 bases short, with 9 bases between. The germline gives CDR1 SGHRS, CDR2 YFSETQ.

The gene calls are TRBV14 and TRBJ2-1; 11 nucleotides match TRBD2. Germline trimming cut 7 bases from V and 4 bases from J; bases unmatched to any gene: 6. The CDR3 spans 15 residues. Germline values: CDR1 SGHDN, CDR2 FVKESK. The CDR3 sequence is CASNRLAGPYNEQFF. The CDR3 DNA sequence: TGTGCCAGCAACCGACTAGCGGGACCTTACAATGAGCAGTTCTTC.

The V call is TRBV7-2, the J call TRBJ2-7, with 9 nucleotides matching TRBD2. This CDR3 contains 14 residues. V trimming: 5 bases; J trimming: 5 bases; junction bases outside the gene matches: 7. Germline V gene sequence: CDR1 SGHTA, CDR2 FQGNSA. Here the CDR3 reads CASSPGGGGHEQYF. DNA of the CDR3: TGTGCCAGCAGCCCCGGCGGGGGGGGCCACGAGCAGTACTTC.

The sample holds a few counts of this clonotype. This chain connects TRBV29-1 to TRBJ2-3; TRBD1 or TRBD2 may be the D gene (6 bases each). V was pared by 3 bases and J by 5 bases, with 12 bases between. The germline CDR1 and CDR2 sequences are SQVTM and ANQGSEA. The CDR3 contains 13 residues. The CDR3 region has the DNA TGCAGCGTTGACGACAGGAGGGGAGATACGCAGTATTTT. It specifies CSVDDRRGDTQYF.

In this sample, this clonotype turned up a few times. The chain carries TRBV7-9 and TRBJ2-1; TRBD2 matches 9 bases. J gave up 3 bases and V 2 bases, and 5 bases lay outside the gene matches. There are 16 residues in the CDR3. The germline V gene encodes CDR1 SEHNR and CDR2 FQNEAQ (reference sequence). The CDR3 bases are TGTGCCAGCAGCTTACCGGGCGGGGGGGACTACAATGAGCAGTTCTTC. Protein: CASSLPGGGDYNEQFF. Full variable domain (missing parts from reference TRBV7-9 and TRBJ2-1): DTGVSQNPRHKITKRGQNVTFRCDPISEHNRLYWYRQTLGQGPEFLTYFQNEAQLEKSRLLSDRFSAERPKGSFSTLEIQRTEQGDSAMYLCASSLPGGGDYNEQFFGPGTRLTVL.

This clonotype has a handful of counts. The chain carries TRBV30 and TRBJ1-1; D is unclear. The CDR3 totals 13 residues. CDR1 GTSNPN and CDR2 SVGIG come from the germline V gene (reference sequence). Between the trimmed V and J ends, which lost 1 base and 0 bases, there was a span of 6 bases. The CDR3 DNA sequence: TGTGCCTGGAGTGGGACGGTGAACACTGAAGCTTTCTTT. Its translation: CAWSGTVNTEAFF. The full variable domain, rest sourced from reference TRBV30 and TRBJ1-1, is SQTIHQWPATLVQPVGSPLSLECTVEGTSNPNLYWYRQAAGRGLQLLFYSVGIGQISSEVPQNLSASRPQDRQFILSSKKLLLSDSGFYLCAWSGTVNTEAFFGQGTRLTVV.

Points on this clonotype: Germline and junction disagree at one end, which may indicate a read error. J is TRBJ2-1 and V is TRBV20-1, with TRBD2 identical over 10 bases. Germline CDR1 and CDR2: DFQATT and SNEGSKA (reference sequence). There are 14 residues in the CDR3. The CDR3 DNA sequence: TGCAGTGCTAGGACACTAGCGGGGCCCAATGTGCAGTTCTTC. It is translated as CSARTLAGPNVQFF.

This clonotype was seen only once. A read error may be the cause here, since a much bigger clone is one base away. The rearrangement uses TRBV11-1 and TRBJ2-5; D may be TRBD1 or TRBD2 (5 bases each). The CDR3 has 11 amino acids. Germline CDR1 SGHAT, CDR2 FQDESV (reference sequence). The CDR3 DNA sequence: TGTACCAGCAGCGAAATGGGGGAGCAGTACTTC. Its protein is CTSSEMGEQYF.

The chain carries TRBV20-1 and TRBJ1-1; D is undetermined. V was pared by 3 bases and J by 5 bases, with 7 bases between. Germline V gene lookup returns CDR1 DFQATT and CDR2 SNEGSKA (reference sequence). The length of the CDR3 is 11 residues. The CDR3 sequence: CSASGRTEAFF. DNA of the CDR3: TGCAGTGCTAGTGGGAGGACTGAAGCTTTCTTT.

V and J are TRBV6-2 or TRBV6-3 and TRBJ1-5; TRBD1 agrees at 10 bases. The V gene end was trimmed by 6 bases and the J gene end by 7 bases; junction bases not matched to a gene: 12. Per germline, CDR1 MNHEY and CDR2 SVGEGT. The CDR3 is 16 amino acids. This CDR3 reads CASSHRPGTGAQPQHF. In DNA, the CDR3 is TGTGCCAGCAGCCATCGCCCCGGGACAGGGGCGCAGCCCCAGCATTTT.

This chain links TRBV12-3 or TRBV12-4 with TRBJ2-5; a weak D match, TRBD1 (5 bases). The CDR3 consists of 15 residues. V lost 0 bases and J lost 5, with 13 bases in between. CDR3 nucleotide sequence: TGTGCCAGCAGTTTAGCGCAGTCAGGGTCCGAGACCCAGTACTTC. It codes for CASSLAQSGSETQYF.

The chain uses TRBV12-3 or TRBV12-4 and TRBJ2-7; 7 nucleotides line up with TRBD2. V lost 4 bases to trimming and J lost 2 bases; unmatched junction nucleotides: 11. The CDR3 is made up of 16 amino acids. The CDR3 reads CASSSSRLAEPYEQYF. Written as DNA, the CDR3 is TGTGCCAGCAGTTCGTCACGACTAGCCGAACCCTACGAGCAGTACTTC.

This clonotype was observed a single time. This chain joins TRBV4-3 and TRBJ2-5, with TRBD1 identical over 9 bases. CDR3 size: 15 residues. The V gene's germline CDR1 is LGHNA and CDR2 YSLEER. V dropped 0 bases and J dropped 11; count of bases not matched to a gene: 10. CDR3 protein: CASSQDDRGGDEQYF. Written as DNA, the CDR3 is TGCGCCAGCAGCCAAGACGACAGGGGGGGGGATGAGCAGTACTTC.

The rearrangement uses TRBV20-1 and TRBJ2-5; 7 bases map to TRBD2. The J call may be wrong; the DNA end is better matched by TRBJ2-7. The CDR3 consists of 13 residues. Looked up from germline, CDR1 is DFQATT and CDR2 is SNEGSKA (reference sequence). This CDR3 is CSARHREDYEQYF. As DNA, the CDR3 is TGCAGTGCTAGGCACCGGGAGGACTACGAGCAGTACTTC.

This clonotype showed up many times. V usage is TRBV7-2 and J usage is TRBJ2-5; D gene uncertain. Trimming stripped 1 base from V and 2 bases from J, with 8 bases between. Germline V gene lookup returns CDR1 SGHTA and CDR2 FQGNSA. The CDR3 covers 14 residues. In DNA, the CDR3 is TGTGCCAGCAGCTTAGATAGGTTTCAAGAGACCCAGTACTTC. Residues: CASSLDRFQETQYF.

V is TRBV11-2 and J is TRBJ2-7; 8 bases agree with TRBD1. V lost 5 bases to trimming and J lost 2 bases; unmatched junction nucleotides: 14. This CDR3 has 17 residues. In germline, CDR1 is SGHAT, CDR2 FQNNGV. The CDR3 reads CASSPHVGQGKPYEQYF. CDR3 bases: TGTGCCAGCAGCCCCCACGTCGGACAGGGAAAACCCTACGAGCAGTACTTC.

The chain has TRBV20-1 and TRBJ1-1; D is possibly TRBD1 (6 bases). Germline V gene lookup returns CDR1 DFQATT and CDR2 SNEGSKA (reference sequence). V was clipped by 4 bases and J by 5 bases, with 11 bases between them. The CDR3 has 12 residues. CDR3 amino acids: CSAITGFTEAFF. CDR3 DNA: TGCAGTGCTATCACAGGGTTTACTGAAGCTTTCTTT.

This clonotype came up many times. The rearrangement uses TRBV20-1 and TRBJ1-6; TRBD1 aligns across 7 bases. The CDR3 length is 16 residues. Looked up from germline, CDR1 is DFQATT and CDR2 is SNEGSKA (reference sequence). Germline trimming cut 6 bases from V and 3 bases from J; bases unmatched to any gene: 11. Here the CDR3 reads CSARGAGGVYNSPLHF. The CDR3 DNA follows: TGCAGTGCACGAGGGGCAGGGGGAGTCTATAATTCACCCCTCCACTTT.

This clonotype was counted a few times. The genes are TRBV6-5 and TRBJ1-6; the D is unclear. The V gene lost 6 bases and the J gene lost 10 bases, with 19 bases spanning the gap. The length of the CDR3 is 15 residues. Germline V CDR1 and CDR2: MNHEY, SVGAGI. The CDR3 here is CASRPRGRSYSPLHF. In DNA, the CDR3 is TGTGCCAGCAGACCTCGAGGCAGATCTTACTCACCCCTCCACTTT.